Ten or more counts support the clone carrying this TCR beta chain. Its antigen is currently unknown. This sample is drawn from a study of T cells in Graves' hyperthyroidism and ophthalmopathy. Overall study results and limits: Separating ophthalmopathy from stable hyperthyroidism was achieved by a 13 V-J model.

Authors of the study amplified TCR beta CDR3 regions from RNA transcripts. First-round RT-PCR targeting the TCR CDR3 was performed with the HTBI primer set. TCRdb used MiXCR to reprocess the multiplex PCR reads, holding one entry per CDR3 protein. The sample lists some 580,000 distinct CDR3 sequences, about 16% occurring once. For the diagnoses, clinical symptoms, serum thyroxine and TRAb, thyroid ultrasound and orbital computed tomography were used. This CDR3 is built from 13 residues. Trimming took off 2 bases at V and 1 base at J, with 5 bases between the two ends. CDR1 and CDR2 from the germline V gene are MNHNS and SASEGT.

The source is a woman in her thirties or forties with Graves' ophthalmopathy. The rearrangement joins TRBV6-1 to TRBJ1-1, with D unclear. The sample was blood. This CDR3 reads CASSERGNTEAFF. The CDR3 nucleotides read TGTGCCAGCAGTGAACGGGGGAACACTGAAGCTTTCTTT.